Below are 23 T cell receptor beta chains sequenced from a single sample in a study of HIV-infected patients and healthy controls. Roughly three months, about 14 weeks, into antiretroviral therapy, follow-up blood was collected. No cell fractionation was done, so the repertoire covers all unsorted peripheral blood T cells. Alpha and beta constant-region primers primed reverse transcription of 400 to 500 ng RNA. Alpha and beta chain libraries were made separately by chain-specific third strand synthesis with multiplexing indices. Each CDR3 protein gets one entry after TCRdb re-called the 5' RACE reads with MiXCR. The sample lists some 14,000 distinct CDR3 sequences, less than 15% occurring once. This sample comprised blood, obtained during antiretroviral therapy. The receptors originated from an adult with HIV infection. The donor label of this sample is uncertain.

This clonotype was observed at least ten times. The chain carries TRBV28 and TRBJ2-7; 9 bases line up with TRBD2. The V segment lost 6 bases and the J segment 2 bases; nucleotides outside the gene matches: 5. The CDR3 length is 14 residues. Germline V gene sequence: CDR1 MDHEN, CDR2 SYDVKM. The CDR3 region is CASSPTSGTYEQYF. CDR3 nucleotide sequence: TGTGCCAGCAGCCCGACTAGCGGAACCTACGAGCAGTACTTC.

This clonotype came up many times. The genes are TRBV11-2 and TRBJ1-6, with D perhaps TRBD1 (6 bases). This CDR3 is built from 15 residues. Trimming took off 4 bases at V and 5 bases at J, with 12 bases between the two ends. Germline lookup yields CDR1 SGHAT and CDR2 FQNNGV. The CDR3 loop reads CASSYGQRDNSPLHF. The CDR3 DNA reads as TGTGCCAGCAGCTACGGACAGCGAGATAATTCACCCCTCCACTTT.

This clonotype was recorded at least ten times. The DNA for the CDR3 is TGCAGCGTTAAGCCCCTGACAGGCCACTCCTACGAGCAGTACTTC. Translating gives CSVKPLTGHSYEQYF. The chain recombines TRBV29-1 with TRBJ2-7, with a possible D match to TRBD1 (6 bases). V shed 5 bases and J shed 0 bases, with 17 bases lying between them. The CDR3 covers 15 residues. Germline CDR1 and CDR2: SQVTM and ANQGSEA.

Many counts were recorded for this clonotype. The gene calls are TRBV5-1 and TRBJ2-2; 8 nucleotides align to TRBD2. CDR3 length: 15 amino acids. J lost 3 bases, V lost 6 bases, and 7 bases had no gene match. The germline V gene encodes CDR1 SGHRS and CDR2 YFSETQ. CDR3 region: CASTLRAGDTGELFF. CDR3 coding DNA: TGCGCCAGCACCCTCCGAGCGGGAGACACCGGGGAGCTGTTTTTT.

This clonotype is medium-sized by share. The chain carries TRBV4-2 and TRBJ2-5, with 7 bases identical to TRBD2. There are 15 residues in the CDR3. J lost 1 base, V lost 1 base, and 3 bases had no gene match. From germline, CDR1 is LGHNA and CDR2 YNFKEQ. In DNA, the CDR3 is TGTGCCAGCAGCCAAGTTGCTAGCGGCCAAGAGACCCAGTACTTC. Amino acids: CASSQVASGQETQYF.

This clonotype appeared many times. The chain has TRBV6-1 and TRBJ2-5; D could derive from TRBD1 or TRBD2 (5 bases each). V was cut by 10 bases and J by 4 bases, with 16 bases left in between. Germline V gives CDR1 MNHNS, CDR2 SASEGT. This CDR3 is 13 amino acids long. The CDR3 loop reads CATKGPGTETQYF. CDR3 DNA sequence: TGTGCCACCAAGGGACCGGGGACAGAGACCCAGTACTTC.

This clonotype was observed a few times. The CDR3 here is CASSPGGGATDTQYF. CDR3 coding DNA: TGTGCCAGCAGCCCGGGGGGGGGGGCCACAGATACGCAGTATTTT. The rearrangement uses TRBV5-5 and TRBJ2-3; TRBD2 aligns across 8 bases. Losses at the gene ends were 4 bases for V and 2 bases for J; bases not matched to a gene: 6. The CDR3 is 15 amino acids. Germline V gives CDR1 SGHKS, CDR2 YYEKEE (reference sequence).

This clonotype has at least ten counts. This CDR3 is CSGGQGSYEQYF. The CDR3 DNA reads TGCAGCGGCGGACAGGGCTCCTACGAGCAGTACTTC. V is TRBV29-1 and J is TRBJ2-7; 8 bases line up with TRBD1. Germline V CDR1 and CDR2: SQVTM, ANQGSEA. This CDR3 contains 12 residues. J lost 0 bases, V lost 7 bases, and 2 bases had no gene match.

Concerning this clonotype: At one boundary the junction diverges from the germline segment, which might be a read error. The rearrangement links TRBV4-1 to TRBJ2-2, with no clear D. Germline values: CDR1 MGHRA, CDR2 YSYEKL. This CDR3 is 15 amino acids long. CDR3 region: CASRQDIAGAGELFF. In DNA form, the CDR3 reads TGCGCCAGCAGACAAGATATCGCAGGCGCCGGGGAGCTGTTTTTT.

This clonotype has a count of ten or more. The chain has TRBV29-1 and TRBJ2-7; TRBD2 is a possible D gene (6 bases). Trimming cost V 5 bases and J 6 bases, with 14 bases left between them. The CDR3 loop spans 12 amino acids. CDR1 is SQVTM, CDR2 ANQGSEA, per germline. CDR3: CSVRSQGGEQYF. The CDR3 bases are TGCAGCGTTCGAAGCCAGGGAGGCGAGCAGTACTTC.

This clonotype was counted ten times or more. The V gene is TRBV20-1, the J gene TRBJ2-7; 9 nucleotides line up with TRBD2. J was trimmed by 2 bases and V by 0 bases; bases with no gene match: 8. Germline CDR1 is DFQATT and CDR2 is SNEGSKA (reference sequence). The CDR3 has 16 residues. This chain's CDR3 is CSARDVGLALAYEQYF. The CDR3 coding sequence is TGCAGTGCTAGAGATGTTGGACTAGCGCTGGCCTACGAGCAGTACTTC.

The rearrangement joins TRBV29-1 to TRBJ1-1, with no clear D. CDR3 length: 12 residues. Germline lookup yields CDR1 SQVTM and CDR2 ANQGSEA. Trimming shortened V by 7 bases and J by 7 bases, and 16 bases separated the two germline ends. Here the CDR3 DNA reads TGCAGCGCCGGGTATAGGGAGGATGAAGCTTTCTTT. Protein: CSAGYREDEAFF.

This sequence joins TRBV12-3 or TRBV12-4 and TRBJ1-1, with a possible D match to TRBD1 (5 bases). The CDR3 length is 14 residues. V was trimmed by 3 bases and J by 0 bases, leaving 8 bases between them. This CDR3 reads CASSLGRVNTEAFF. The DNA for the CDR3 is TGTGCCAGCAGTTTGGGCAGGGTGAACACTGAAGCTTTCTTT.

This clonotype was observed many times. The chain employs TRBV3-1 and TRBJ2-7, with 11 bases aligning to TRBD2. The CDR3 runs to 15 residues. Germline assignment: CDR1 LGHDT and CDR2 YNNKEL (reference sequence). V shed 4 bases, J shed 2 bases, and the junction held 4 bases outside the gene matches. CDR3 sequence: CASSPGLAAPYEQYF. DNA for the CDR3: TGTGCCAGCAGCCCGGGACTAGCGGCACCCTACGAGCAGTACTTC.

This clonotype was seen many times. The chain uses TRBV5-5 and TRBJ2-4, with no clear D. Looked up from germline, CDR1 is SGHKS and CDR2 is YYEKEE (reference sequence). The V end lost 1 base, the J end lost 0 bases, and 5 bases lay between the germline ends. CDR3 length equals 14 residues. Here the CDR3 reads CASSLLLAKNIQYF. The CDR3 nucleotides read TGTGCCAGCAGCTTGTTACTAGCCAAAAACATTCAGTACTTC.

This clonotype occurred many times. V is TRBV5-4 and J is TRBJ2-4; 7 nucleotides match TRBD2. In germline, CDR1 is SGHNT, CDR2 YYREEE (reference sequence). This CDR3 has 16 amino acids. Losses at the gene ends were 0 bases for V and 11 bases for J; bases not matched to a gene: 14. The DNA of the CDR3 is TGTGCCAGCAGCTTGGACAGGAGGAGGGCGGGAGACGTTCAGTACTTC. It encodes CASSLDRRRAGDVQYF.

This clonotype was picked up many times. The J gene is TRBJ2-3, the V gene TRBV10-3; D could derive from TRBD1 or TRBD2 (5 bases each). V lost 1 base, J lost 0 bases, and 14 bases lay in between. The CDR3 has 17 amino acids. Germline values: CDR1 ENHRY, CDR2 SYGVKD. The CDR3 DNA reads TGTGCCATCAGTGAGTGGGACGGAGATCAAAGCACAGATACGCAGTATTTT. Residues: CAISEWDGDQSTDTQYF.

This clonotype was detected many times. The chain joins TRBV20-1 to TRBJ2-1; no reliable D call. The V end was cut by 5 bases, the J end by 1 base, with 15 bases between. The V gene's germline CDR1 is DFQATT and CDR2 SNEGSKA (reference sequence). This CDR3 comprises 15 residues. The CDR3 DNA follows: TGCAGTGCTCAAAGTGCGCCGGATTCCTACAATGAGCAGTTCTTC. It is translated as CSAQSAPDSYNEQFF.

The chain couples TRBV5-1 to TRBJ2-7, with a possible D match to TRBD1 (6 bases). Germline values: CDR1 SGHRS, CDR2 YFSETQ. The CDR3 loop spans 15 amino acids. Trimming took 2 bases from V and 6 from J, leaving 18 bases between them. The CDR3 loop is CASSLIPRTEGEQYF. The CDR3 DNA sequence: TGCGCCAGCAGCTTAATCCCCCGGACAGAGGGCGAGCAGTACTTC.

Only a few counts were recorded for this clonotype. The CDR3 coding sequence is TGCGCCAGCAGCTTGCTTGACAGGCCGAACACTGAAGCTTTCTTT. Protein: CASSLLDRPNTEAFF. This chain links TRBV5-1 with TRBJ1-1; D is perhaps TRBD1 (6 bases). This CDR3 comprises 15 residues. The V end was cut by 1 base, the J end by 1 base, with 11 bases between. The germline gives CDR1 SGHRS, CDR2 YFSETQ.

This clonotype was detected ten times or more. CDR3 in amino acids: CASSTRRPSGATYNEQFF. The CDR3 nucleotides are TGTGCCAGCAGCACTAGGCGTCCTAGCGGGGCGACCTACAATGAGCAGTTCTTC. This rearrangement joins TRBV13 to TRBJ2-1, with TRBD2 matching over 9 bases. The junction had 13 bases not matched to a gene; V was cut back by 5 bases and J by 2 bases. Germline V gene sequence: CDR1 PRHDT, CDR2 FYEKMQ (reference sequence). The CDR3 covers 18 residues.

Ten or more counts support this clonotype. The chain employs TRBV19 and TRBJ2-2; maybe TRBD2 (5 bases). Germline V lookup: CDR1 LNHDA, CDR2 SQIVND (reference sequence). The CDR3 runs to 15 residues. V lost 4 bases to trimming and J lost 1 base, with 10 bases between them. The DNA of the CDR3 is TGTGCCAGTAGTACCCCCGGGAAGAACACCGGGGAGCTGTTTTTT. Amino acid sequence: CASSTPGKNTGELFF.

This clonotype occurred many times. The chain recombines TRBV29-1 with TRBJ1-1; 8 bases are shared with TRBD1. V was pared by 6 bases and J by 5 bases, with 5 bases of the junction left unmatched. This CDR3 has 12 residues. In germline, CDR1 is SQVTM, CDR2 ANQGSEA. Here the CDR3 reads CSVRQGQTEAFF. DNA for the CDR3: TGCAGCGTCCGACAGGGGCAGACTGAAGCTTTCTTT.